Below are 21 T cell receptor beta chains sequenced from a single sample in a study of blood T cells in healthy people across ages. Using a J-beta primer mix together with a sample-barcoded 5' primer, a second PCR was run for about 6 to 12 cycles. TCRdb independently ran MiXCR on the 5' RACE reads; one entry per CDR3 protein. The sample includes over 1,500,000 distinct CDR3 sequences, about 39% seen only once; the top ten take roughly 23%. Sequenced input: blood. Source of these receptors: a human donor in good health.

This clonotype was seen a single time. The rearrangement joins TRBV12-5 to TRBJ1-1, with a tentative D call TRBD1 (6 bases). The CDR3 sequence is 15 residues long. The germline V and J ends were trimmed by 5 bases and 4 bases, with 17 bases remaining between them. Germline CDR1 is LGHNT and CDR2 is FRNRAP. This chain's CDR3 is CASGGTGGGVTEAFF. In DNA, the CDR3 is TGTGCTAGTGGTGGGACCGGGGGCGGGGTCACTGAAGCTTTCTTT.

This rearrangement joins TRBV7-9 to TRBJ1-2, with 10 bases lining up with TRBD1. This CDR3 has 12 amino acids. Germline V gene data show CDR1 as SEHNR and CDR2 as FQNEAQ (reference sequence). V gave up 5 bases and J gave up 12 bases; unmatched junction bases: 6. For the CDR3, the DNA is TGTGCCAGCAGCGCTCGACAGGGGGCGGACACCTTC. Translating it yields CASSARQGADTF.

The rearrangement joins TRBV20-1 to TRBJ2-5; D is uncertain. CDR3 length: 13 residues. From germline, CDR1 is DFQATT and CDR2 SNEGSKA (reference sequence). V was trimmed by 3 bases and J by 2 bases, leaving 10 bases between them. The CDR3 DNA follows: TGCAGTGCTAGTTCGCACCGTCAAGAGACCCAGTACTTC. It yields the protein CSASSHRQETQYF.

The CDR3 region has the DNA TGTGCCAGCTCACCACGCAGGGACTCTGGAAACACCATATATTTT. Its protein is CASSPRRDSGNTIYF. V and J are TRBV18 and TRBJ1-3; D is possibly TRBD1 (5 bases). There are 15 residues in the CDR3. The germline V and J ends were trimmed by 1 base and 0 bases, with 7 bases remaining between them. Germline loops: CDR1 KGHSH, CDR2 LQKENI.

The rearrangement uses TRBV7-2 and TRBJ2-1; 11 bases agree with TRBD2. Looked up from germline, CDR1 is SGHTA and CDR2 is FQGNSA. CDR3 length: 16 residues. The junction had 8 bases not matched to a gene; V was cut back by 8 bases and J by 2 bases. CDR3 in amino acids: CASWASGGRAYNEQFF. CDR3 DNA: TGTGCCAGCTGGGCTAGCGGGGGGCGAGCCTACAATGAGCAGTTCTTC.

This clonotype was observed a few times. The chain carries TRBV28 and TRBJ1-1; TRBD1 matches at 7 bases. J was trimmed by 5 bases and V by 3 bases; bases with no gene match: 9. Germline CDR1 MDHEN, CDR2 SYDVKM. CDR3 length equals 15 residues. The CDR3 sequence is CASSLPLTGSTEAFF. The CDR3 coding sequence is TGTGCCAGCAGTTTGCCCCTGACAGGGTCTACTGAAGCTTTCTTT. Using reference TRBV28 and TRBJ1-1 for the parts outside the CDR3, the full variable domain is DVKVTQSSRYLVKRTGEKVFLECVQDMDHENMFWYRQDPGLGLRLIYFSYDVKMKEKGDIPEGYSVSREKKERFSLILESASTNQTSMYLCASSLPLTGSTEAFFGQGTRLTVV.

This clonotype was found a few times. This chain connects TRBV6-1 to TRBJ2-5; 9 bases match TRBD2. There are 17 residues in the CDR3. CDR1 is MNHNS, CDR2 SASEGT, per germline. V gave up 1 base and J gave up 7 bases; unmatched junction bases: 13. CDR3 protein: CASSEGGSGGVVVTQYF. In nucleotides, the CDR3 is TGTGCCAGCAGTGAAGGAGGTAGCGGGGGCGTAGTTGTGACCCAGTACTTC.

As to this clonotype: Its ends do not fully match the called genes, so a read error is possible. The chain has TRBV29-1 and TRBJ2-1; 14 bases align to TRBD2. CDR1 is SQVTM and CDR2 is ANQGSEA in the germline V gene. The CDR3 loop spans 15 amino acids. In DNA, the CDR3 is TGCAGCGTTGAACTCGGACTAGCGGGGGGCGATGATCAGTTCTTC. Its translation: CSVELGLAGGDDQFF.

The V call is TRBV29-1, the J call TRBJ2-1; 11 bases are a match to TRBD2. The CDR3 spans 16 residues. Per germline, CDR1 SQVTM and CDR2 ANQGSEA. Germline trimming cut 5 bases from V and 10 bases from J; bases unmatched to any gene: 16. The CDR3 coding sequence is TGCAGCGTTCCTAATTTTAGCGGGGGGGCCCTCCGGGAGCAGTTCTTC. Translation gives CSVPNFSGGALREQFF.

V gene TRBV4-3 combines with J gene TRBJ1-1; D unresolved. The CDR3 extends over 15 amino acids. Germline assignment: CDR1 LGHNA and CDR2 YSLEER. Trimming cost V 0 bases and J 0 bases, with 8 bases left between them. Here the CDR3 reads CASSQEGQVNTEAFF. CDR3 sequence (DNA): TGCGCCAGCAGCCAAGAAGGGCAAGTGAACACTGAAGCTTTCTTT.

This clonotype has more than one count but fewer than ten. The CDR3, as DNA: TGTGCCAGCAGCTCTCCCCGGAGGGGTCCCTACAATGAGCAGTTCTTC. Residues: CASSSPRRGPYNEQFF. The J gene is TRBJ2-1, the V gene TRBV13, with D perhaps matching TRBD2 (6 bases). V lost 4 bases, J lost 2 bases, and 15 bases lay in between. This CDR3 contains 16 residues. From germline, CDR1 is PRHDT and CDR2 FYEKMQ (reference sequence).

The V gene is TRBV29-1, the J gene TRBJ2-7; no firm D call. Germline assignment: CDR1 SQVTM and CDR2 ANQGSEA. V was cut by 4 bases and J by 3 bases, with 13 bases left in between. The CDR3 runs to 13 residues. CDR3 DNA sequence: TGCAGCGTTGTTTACGGCATGAGCTACGAGCAGTACTTC. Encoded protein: CSVVYGMSYEQYF.

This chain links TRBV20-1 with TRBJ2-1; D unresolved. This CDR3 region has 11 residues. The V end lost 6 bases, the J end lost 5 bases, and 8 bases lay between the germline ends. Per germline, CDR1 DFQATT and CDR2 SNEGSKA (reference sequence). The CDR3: CSARTHNEQFF. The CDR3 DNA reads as TGCAGTGCCCGGACCCACAATGAGCAGTTCTTC.

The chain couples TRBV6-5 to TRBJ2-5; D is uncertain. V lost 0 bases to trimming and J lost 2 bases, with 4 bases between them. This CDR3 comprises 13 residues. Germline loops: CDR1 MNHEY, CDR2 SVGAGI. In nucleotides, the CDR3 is TGTGCCAGCAGTTACTCGAAACAAGAGACCCAGTACTTC. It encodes CASSYSKQETQYF.

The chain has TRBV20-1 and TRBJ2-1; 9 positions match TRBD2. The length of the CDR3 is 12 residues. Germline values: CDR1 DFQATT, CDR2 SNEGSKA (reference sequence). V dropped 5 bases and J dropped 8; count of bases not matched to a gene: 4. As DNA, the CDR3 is TGCAGTGCTTCAGCGGGGGGCTATGAGCAGTTCTTC. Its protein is CSASAGGYEQFF.

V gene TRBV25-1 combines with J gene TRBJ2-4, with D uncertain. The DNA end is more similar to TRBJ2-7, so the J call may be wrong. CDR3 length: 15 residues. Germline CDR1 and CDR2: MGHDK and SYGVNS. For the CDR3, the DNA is TGTGCCAGCAGCGACCGTGACGAGGATCGAAACGAGCAGTACTTC. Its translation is CASSDRDEDRNEQYF.

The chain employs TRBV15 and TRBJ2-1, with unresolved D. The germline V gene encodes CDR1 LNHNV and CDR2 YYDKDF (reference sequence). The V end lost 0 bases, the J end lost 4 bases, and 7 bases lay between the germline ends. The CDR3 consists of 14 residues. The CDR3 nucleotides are TGTGCCACCAGCAGAGAGATAATGTACAATGAGCAGTTCTTC. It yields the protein CATSREIMYNEQFF. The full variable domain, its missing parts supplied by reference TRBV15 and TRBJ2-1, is DAMVIQNPRYQVTQFGKPVTLSCSQTLNHNVMYWYQQKSSQAPKLLFHYYDKDFNNEADTPDNFQSRRPNTSFCFLDIRSPGLGDTAMYLCATSREIMYNEQFFGPGTRLTVL.

CDR3 residues: CASSLTGKASEQYF. In nucleotides, the CDR3 is TGTGCCAGCAGCTTAACAGGGAAGGCCTCCGAGCAGTACTTC. The chain uses TRBV7-3 and TRBJ2-7; D is undetermined. V dropped 0 bases and J dropped 6 bases, with 12 bases sitting between them. Germline V CDR1 and CDR2: SGHTA, FQGTGA. This CDR3 spans 14 amino acids.

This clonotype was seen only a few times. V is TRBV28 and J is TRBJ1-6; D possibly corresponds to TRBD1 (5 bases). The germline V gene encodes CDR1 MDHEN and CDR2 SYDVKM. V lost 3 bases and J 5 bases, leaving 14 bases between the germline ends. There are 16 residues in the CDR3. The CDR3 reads CASSLGHLGDNSPLHF. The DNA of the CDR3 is TGTGCCAGCAGTTTGGGGCACCTCGGGGATAATTCACCCCTCCACTTT. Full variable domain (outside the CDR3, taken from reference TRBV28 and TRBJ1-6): DVKVTQSSRYLVKRTGEKVFLECVQDMDHENMFWYRQDPGLGLRLIYFSYDVKMKEKGDIPEGYSVSREKKERFSLILESASTNQTSMYLCASSLGHLGDNSPLHFGNGTRLTVT.

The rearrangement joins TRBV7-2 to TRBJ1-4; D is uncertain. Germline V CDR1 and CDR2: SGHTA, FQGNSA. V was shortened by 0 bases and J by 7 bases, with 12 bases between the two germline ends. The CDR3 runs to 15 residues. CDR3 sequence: CASSLAPWSGEKLFF. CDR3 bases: TGTGCCAGCAGCTTAGCGCCTTGGTCGGGTGAAAAACTGTTTTTT.

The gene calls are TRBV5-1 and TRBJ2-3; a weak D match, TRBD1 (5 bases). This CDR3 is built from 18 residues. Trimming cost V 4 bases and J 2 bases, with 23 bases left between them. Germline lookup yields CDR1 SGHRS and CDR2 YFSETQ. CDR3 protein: CASSRLEKKGKLTDTQYF. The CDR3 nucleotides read TGCGCCAGCAGCCGTCTCGAAAAGAAGGGGAAACTCACAGATACGCAGTATTTT.